Included here is one T cell receptor (beta chain) sequence, with context. Per the study methods: How many nucleated cells were present was estimated from reference gene primer amplification. Data came from immunoSEQ multiplex PCR; TCRdb stores just in-frame clones and leaves some out. V and J calls and clone size come straight from that table; D and trimming were deduced from the DNA. Here the sample spans a few hundred thousand clones, roughly 89% being singletons. The sample belongs to a study of blood T cell repertoires in COVID-19. On the study more broadly: Researchers got acute and convalescent COVID-19 samples from the United States, Italy and Spain. Nucleic acid was either cDNA or gDNA, and it came from T cells, B-cell-depleted T cells, or PBMCs.

CDR3 length: 14 amino acids. V lost 1 base and J lost 0, with 6 bases in between. Germline values: CDR1 MGHDK, CDR2 SYGVNS. This TCR came from a woman aged 40 to 50 who had recovered from COVID-19. The chain employs TRBV25-1 and TRBJ1-1; the D is unclear. The specimen was peripheral blood. DNA for the CDR3: TGTGCCAGCAGTGAATCTATGATGAACACTGAAGCTTTCTTT. Its protein is CASSESMMNTEAFF.